This TCR beta chain comes out of a study of T-cell memory formation after mild COVID-19. The overall study: TCR clusters were largely donor specific.

V lost 1 base and J lost 7; bases outside the gene matches: 7. CDR1 is SGHAT, CDR2 FQNNGV, per germline. The CDR3 is 16 residues long. Using constant-segment primers, 5'RACE produced TCR alpha and TCR beta cDNA libraries carrying sample barcodes and UMIs. In TCRdb, the 5' RACE reads were re-called with MiXCR into one record per CDR3 protein. The table shows a few hundred thousand distinct CDR3 sequences, with roughly 9.4% occurring only once. The sample was PBMCs or a T cell subset sorted from them (not recorded which). The chain recombines TRBV11-2 with TRBJ2-2; TRBD1 agrees at 9 bases. The sequence came from a man aged 18-30 years who had mild COVID-19 (a few samples of this study predate the infection). Cell type and time point are not known. The CDR3, as DNA: TGTGCCAGCAGCTTAGTTCCGGGACAGGGTAGCGGGGAGCTGTTTTTT. This encodes CASSLVPGQGSGELFF.